This T cell receptor (beta chain) is from a study of blood T cell repertoires in COVID-19. Sequencing used immunoSEQ multiplex PCR; TCRdb keeps in-frame clones, though not all of them. The sample consists of approximately 200,000 clones, 82% of them appearing once. Germline V gene lookup returns CDR1 KGHSH and CDR2 LQKENI. Trimming took 3 bases from V and 5 from J; bases not matched to a gene: 0. CDR3 size: 13 residues. The TCR was taken from a man aged 40-49 years who had recovered from COVID-19. Sequenced material: PBMCs or T cells enriched from blood (not recorded which). The chain uses TRBV18 and TRBJ1-5, with 8 bases fitting TRBD1. CDR3 sequence reads: CASSPDRDQPQHF. The CDR3 bases are TGTGCCAGCTCACCGGACAGGGATCAGCCCCAGCATTTT.